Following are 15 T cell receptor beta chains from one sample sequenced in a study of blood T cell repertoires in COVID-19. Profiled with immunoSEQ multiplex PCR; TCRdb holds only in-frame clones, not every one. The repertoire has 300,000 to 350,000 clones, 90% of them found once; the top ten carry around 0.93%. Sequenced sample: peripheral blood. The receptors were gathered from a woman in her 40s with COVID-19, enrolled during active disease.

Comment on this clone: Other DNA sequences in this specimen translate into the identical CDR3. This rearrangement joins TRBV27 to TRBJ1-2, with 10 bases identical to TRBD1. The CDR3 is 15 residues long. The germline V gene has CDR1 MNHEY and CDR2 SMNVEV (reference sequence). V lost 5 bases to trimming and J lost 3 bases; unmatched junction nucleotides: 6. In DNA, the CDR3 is TGTGCCAGCAGTCCCCGGACAGGGGGTGACTATGGCTACACCTTC. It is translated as CASSPRTGGDYGYTF.

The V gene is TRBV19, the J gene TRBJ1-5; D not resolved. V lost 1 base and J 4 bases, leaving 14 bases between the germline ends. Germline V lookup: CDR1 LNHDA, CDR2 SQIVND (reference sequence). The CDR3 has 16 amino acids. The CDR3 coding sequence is TGTGCCAGTAGTATAGCAAACCGGGGTGGAAATCAGCCCCAGCATTTT. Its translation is CASSIANRGGNQPQHF.

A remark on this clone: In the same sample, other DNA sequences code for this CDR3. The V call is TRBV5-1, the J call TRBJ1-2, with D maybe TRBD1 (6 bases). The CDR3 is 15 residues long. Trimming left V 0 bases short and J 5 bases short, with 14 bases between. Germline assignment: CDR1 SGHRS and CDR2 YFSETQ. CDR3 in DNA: TGCGCCAGCAGCTTGGACGGACAGCCCCTTTATGGCTACACCTTC. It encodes CASSLDGQPLYGYTF.

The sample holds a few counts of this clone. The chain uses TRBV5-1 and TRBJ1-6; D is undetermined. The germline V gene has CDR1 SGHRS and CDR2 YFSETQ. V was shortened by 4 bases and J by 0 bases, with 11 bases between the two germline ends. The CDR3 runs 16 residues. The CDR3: CASSDGPFSYNSPLHF. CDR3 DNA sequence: TGCGCCAGCAGCGATGGCCCTTTCTCCTATAATTCACCCCTCCACTTT.

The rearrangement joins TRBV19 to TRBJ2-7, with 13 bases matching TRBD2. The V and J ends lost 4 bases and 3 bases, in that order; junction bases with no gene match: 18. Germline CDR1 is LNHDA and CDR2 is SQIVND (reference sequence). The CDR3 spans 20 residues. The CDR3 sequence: CASSTRWGTGTSGKIYEQYF. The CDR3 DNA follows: TGTGCCAGTAGTACCCGCTGGGGGACCGGGACTAGCGGGAAGATCTACGAGCAGTACTTC.

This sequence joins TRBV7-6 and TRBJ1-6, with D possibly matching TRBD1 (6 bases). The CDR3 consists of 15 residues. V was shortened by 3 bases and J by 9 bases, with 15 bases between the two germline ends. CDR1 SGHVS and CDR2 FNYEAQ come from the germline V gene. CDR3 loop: CASSLKVTGFSPLHF. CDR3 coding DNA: TGTGCCAGCAGCTTGAAGGTTACAGGGTTTTCACCCCTCCACTTT.

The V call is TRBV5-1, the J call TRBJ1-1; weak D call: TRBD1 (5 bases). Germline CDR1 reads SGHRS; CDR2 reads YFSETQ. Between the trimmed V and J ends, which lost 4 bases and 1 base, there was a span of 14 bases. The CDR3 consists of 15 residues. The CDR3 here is CASSQQTTGNTEAFF. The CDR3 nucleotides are TGCGCCAGCAGCCAGCAAACAACAGGGAACACTGAAGCTTTCTTT. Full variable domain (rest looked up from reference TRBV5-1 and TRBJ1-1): KAGVTQTPRYLIKTRGQQVTLSCSPISGHRSVSWYQQTPGQGLQFLFEYFSETQRNKGNFPGRFSGRQFSNSRSEMNVSTLELGDSALYLCASSQQTTGNTEAFFGQGTRLTVV.

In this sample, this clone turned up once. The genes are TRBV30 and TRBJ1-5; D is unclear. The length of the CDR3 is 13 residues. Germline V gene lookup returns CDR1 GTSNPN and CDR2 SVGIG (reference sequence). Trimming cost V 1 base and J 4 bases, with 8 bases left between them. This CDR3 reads CAWSGGKNQPQHF. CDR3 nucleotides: TGTGCCTGGAGTGGAGGAAAGAATCAGCCCCAGCATTTT. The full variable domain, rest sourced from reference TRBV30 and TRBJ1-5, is SQTIHQWPATLVQPVGSPLSLECTVEGTSNPNLYWYRQAAGRGLQLLFYSVGIGQISSEVPQNLSASRPQDRQFILSSKKLLLSDSGFYLCAWSGGKNQPQHFGDGTRLSIL.

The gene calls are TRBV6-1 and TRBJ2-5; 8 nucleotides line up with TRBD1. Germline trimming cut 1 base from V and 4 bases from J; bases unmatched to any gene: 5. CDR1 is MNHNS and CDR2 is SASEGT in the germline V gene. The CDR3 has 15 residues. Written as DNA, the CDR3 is TGTGCCAGCAGTGAAGGCAGTGGACAGGGAGAGACCCAGTACTTC. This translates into CASSEGSGQGETQYF.

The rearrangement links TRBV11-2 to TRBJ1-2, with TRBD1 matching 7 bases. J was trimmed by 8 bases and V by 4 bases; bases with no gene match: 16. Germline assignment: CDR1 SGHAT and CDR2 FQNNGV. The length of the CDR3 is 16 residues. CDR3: CASSSTSLNRGRGYTF. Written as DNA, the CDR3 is TGTGCCAGCAGCTCGACCTCCCTAAACAGGGGAAGGGGCTACACCTTC.

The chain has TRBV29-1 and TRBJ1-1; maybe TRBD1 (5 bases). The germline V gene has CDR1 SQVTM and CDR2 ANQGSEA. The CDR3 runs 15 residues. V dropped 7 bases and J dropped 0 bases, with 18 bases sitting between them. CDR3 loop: CSASRQLIMNTEAFF. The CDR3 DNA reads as TGCAGCGCTTCAAGACAGCTGATCATGAACACTGAAGCTTTCTTT.

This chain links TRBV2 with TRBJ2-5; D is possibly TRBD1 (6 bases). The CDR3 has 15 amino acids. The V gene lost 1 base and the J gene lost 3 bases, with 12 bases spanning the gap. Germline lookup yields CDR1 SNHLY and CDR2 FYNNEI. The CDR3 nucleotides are TGTGCCAGCAGTGAAGGGAGACAGGTAAAAGAGACCCAGTACTTC. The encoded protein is CASSEGRQVKETQYF. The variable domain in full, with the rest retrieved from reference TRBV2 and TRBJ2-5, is EPEVTQTPSHQVTQMGQEVILRCVPISNHLYFYWYRQILGQKVEFLVSFYNNEISEKSEIFDDQFSVERPDGSNFTLKIRSTKLEDSAMYFCASSEGRQVKETQYFGPGTRLLVL.

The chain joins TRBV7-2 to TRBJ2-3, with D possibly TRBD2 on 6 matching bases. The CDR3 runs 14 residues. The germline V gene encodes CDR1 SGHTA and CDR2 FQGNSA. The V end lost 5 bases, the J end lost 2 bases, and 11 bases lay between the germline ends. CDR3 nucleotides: TGTGCCAGCAGCCCACCTAGCGACACAGATACGCAGTATTTT. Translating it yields CASSPPSDTDTQYF.

The CDR3 is CASSVIGSSYNEQFF. In DNA form, the CDR3 reads TGTGCCAGCTCAGTGATAGGGAGCTCCTACAATGAGCAGTTCTTC. This chain links TRBV25-1 with TRBJ2-1, with D maybe TRBD2 (5 bases). The CDR3 contains 15 residues. The germline V and J ends were trimmed by 8 bases and 0 bases, with 14 bases remaining between them. Germline assignment: CDR1 MGHDK and CDR2 SYGVNS.

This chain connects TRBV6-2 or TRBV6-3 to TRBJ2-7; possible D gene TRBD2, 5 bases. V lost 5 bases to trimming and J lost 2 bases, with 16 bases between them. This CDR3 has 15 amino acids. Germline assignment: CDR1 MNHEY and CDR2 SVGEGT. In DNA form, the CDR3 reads TGTGCCAGCAGTATAGCGACCCTCGGGCCCTACGAGCAGTACTTC. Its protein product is CASSIATLGPYEQYF.